The text below deals with one TCR beta chain. These data come from a study of beta chain features in type 1 diabetes. Expressed TCRB transcripts were sequenced because the isolated RNA had all been reverse transcribed beforehand. Assay used: immunoSEQ multiplex PCR; TCRdb lists only in-frame clones, some missing. The sample has around 40,000 clones; roughly 56% are singletons. The CDR3 spans 12 residues. Trimming took 5 bases from V and 4 from J, leaving 8 bases between them. Germline V gene data show CDR1 as MDHEN and CDR2 as SYDVKM. Material for sequencing was Tregs from blood. The source is a woman aged 18-29 years in good health. The chain recombines TRBV28 with TRBJ1-2, with no clear D. CDR3 loop: CASSPIIYGYTF. The CDR3 bases are TGTGCCAGCAGTCCCATCATCTATGGCTACACCTTC.